The T cell receptor (beta chain) described here comes from a study of blood T cells in healthy people across ages. A sample-barcoded 5' primer and a J-beta primer mix were used in a second PCR of roughly 6 to 12 cycles. Every molecule of cDNA carried a tag from a template-switch adaptor with 12 random nucleotides. TCRdb independently ran MiXCR on the 5' RACE reads; one entry per CDR3 protein. The sample yields about 1,400,000 distinct CDR3 sequences, roughly 40% seen once. Each sample yielded at least 5.5 micrograms of PBMC total RNA. The TCR was taken from a young woman in good health. Specimen: blood.

CDR3 in DNA: TGCAGTGCGGGGTCTAGCGTAGCACGAACCCACAATGAGCAGTTCTTC. This sequence encodes CSAGSSVARTHNEQFF. This chain uses TRBV20-1 with TRBJ2-1; D might be TRBD2 (6 bases). V shed 6 bases and J shed 5 bases, with 23 bases lying between them. The germline V gene encodes CDR1 DFQATT and CDR2 SNEGSKA (reference sequence). This CDR3 spans 16 amino acids.